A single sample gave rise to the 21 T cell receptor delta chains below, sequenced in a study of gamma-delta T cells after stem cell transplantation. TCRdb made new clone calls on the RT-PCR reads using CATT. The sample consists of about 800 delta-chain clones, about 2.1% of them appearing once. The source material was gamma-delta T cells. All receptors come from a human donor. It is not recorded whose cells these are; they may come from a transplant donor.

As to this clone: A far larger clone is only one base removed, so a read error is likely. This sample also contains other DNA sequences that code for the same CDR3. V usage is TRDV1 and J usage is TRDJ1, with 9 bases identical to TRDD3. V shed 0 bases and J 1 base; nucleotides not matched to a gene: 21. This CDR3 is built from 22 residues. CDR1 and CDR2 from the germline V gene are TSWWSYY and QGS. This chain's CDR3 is CALGELKLSFSYWGTTTDKLIF. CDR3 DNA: TGTGCTCTTGGGGAACTAAAGCTTTCCTTCTCGTACTGGGGGACTACCACCGATAAACTCATCTTT.

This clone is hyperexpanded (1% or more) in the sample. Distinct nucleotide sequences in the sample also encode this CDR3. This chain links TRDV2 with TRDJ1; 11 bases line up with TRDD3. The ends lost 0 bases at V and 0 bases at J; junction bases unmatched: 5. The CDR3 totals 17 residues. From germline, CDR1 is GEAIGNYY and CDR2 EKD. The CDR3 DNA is TGTGCCTGTGACACCCCTGGGGGATACCCTAACACCGATAAACTCATCTTT. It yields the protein CACDTPGGYPNTDKLIF.

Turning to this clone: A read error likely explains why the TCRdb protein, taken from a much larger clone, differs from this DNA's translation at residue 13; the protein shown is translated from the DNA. The CDR3 sequence is CAASGRWPGKEYADKLIF. Here the CDR3 DNA reads TGTGCAGCAAGCGGACGTTGGCCCGGAAAGGAGTACGCCGATAAACTCATCTTT. The V call is TRAV29/DV5, the J call TRDJ1, with D unresolved. CDR1 NSMFDY and CDR2 ISSIKDK come from the germline V gene. The CDR3 sequence is 18 residues long. V shed 0 bases and J shed 3 bases, with 24 bases lying between them.

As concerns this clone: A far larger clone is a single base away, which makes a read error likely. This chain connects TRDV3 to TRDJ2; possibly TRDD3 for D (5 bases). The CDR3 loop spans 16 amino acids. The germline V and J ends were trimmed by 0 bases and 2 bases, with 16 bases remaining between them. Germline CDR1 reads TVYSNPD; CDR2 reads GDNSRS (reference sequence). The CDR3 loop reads CAFSRWGTGLTAQLFF. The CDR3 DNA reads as TGTGCCTTTAGTAGGTGGGGTACGGGCTTGACAGCACAACTCTTCTTT.

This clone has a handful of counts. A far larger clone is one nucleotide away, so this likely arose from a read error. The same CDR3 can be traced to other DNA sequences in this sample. CDR3 amino acids: CALGELGSVLGGNKLIF. The CDR3 coding sequence is TGTGCTCTTGGGGAACTCGGGTCGGTACTGGGGGGAAATAAGCTCATCTTT. The genes are TRDV1 and TRDJ1; 8 bases line up with TRDD3. Looked up from germline, CDR1 is TSWWSYY and CDR2 is QGS. The CDR3 length is 17 residues.

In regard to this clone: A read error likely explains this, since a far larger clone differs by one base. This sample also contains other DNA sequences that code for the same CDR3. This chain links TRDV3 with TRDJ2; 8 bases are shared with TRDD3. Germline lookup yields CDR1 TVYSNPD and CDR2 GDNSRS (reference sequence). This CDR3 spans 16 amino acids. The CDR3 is CAFSRWDTGLTAQLFF. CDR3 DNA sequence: TGTGCCTTTAGTAGGTGGGATACGGGCTTGACAGCGCAACTCTTCTTT.

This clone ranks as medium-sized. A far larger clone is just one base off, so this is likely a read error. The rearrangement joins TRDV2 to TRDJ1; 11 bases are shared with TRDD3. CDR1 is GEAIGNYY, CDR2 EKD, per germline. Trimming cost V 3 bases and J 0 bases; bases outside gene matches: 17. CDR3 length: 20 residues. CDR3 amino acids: CACDAVGGGYVNLDTDKLIF. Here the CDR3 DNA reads TGTGCCTGTGACGCCGTTGGTGGGGGATACGTCAATTTGGACACCGATAAACTCATCTTT.

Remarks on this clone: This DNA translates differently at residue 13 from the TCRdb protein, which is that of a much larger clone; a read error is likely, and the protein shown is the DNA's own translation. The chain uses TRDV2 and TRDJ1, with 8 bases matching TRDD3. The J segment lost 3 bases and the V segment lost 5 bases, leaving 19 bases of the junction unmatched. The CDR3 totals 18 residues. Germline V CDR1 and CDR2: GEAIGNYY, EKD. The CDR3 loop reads CACAPVLGGPKYADKLIF. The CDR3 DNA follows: TGTGCCTGTGCTCCTGTACTGGGGGGTCCCAAGTACGCCGATAAACTCATCTTT.

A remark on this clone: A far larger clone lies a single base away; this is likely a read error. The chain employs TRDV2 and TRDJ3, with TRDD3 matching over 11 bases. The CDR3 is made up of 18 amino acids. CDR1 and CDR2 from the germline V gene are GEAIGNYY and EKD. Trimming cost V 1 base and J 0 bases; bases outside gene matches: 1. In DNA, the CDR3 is TGTGCCTGTGACACTACTGGGGGATACTCCTGGGACACCCGACAGATGTTTTTC. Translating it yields CACDTTGGYSWDTRQMFF.

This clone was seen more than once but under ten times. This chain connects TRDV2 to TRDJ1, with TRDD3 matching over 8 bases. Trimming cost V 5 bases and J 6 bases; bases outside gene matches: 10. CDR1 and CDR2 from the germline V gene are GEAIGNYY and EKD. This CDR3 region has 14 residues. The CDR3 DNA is TGTGCCTGTGCTCCTGTACTGGGGGGAAATAAACTCATCTTT. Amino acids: CACAPVLGGNKLIF.

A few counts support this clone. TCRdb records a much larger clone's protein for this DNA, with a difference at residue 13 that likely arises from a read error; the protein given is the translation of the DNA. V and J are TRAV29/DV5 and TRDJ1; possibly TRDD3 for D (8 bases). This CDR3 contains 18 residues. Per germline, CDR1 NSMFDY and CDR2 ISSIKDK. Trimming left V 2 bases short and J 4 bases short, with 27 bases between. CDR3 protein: CAARPFLLDLGDSDKLIF. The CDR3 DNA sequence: TGTGCAGCAAGGCCATTCCTACTTGACCTGGGGGACAGCGATAAACTCATCTTT.

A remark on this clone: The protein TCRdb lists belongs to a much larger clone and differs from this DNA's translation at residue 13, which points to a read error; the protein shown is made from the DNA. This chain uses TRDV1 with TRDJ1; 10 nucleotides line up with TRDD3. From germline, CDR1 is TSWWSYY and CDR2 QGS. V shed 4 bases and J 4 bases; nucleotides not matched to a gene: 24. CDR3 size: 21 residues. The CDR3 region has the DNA TGTGCTCTTGGGGTCCTCCGTAACTATACTGGGGGATGTCGAAGGAACGATAAACTCATCTTT. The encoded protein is CALGVLRNYTGGCRRNDKLIF.

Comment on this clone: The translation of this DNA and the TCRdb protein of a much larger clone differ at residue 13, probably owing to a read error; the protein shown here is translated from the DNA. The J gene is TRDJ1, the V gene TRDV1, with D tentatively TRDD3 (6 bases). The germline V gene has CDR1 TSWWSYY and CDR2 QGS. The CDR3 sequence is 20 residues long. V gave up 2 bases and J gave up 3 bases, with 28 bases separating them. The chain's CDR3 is CALGEKGDSLLDRAADKLIF. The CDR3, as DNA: TGTGCTCTTGGGGAAAAAGGGGATTCCCTGCTTGACAGGGCGGCCGATAAACTCATCTTT.

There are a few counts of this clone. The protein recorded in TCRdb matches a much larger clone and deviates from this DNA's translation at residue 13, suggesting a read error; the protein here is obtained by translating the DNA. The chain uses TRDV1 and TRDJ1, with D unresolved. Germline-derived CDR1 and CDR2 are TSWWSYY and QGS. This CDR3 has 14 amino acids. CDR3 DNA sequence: TGTGCTCTTGGGGAACGCCGGTACACCGATAAACTCACCTTT. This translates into CALGERRYTDKLTF.

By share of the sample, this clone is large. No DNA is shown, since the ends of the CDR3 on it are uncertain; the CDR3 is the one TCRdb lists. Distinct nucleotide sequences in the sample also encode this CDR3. The CDR3: CAFGRGSTGGFRKLIF. This chain links TRDV3 with TRDJ1; TRDD3, the table's D call, was not compared with the DNA. The CDR3 has 16 residues if both end residues are counted. The germline CDR1 and CDR2 sequences are TVYSNPD and GDNSRS (reference sequence).

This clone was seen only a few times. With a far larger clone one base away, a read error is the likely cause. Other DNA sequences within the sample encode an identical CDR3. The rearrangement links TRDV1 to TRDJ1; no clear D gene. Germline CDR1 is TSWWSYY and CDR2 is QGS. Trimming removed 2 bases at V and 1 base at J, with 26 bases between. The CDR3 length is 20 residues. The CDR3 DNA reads TGTGCTCTTGGGGAAGGATCTCTACGCGCTTTGGGAGTCGCCACCGATAAACTCATCTTT. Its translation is CALGEGSLRALGVATDKLIF.

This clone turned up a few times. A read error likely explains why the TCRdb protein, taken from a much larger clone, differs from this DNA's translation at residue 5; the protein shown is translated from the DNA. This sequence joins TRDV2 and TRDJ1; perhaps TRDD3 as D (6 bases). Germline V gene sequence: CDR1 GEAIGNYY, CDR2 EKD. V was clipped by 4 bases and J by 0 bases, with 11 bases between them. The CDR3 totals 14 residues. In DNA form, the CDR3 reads TGTGCCTGTGATGAGGGGATCCACACCGATAAACTCATCTTT. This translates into CACDEGIHTDKLIF.

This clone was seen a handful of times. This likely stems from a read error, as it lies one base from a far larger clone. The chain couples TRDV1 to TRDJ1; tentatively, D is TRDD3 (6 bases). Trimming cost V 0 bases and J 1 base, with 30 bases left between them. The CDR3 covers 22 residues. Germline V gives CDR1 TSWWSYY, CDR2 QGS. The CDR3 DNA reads TGTGCTCTTGGGGAACTTAAGCTTTCCTTCTCGTACAGGGGGACTACCACCGATAAACTCATCTTT. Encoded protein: CALGELKLSFSYRGTTTDKLIF.

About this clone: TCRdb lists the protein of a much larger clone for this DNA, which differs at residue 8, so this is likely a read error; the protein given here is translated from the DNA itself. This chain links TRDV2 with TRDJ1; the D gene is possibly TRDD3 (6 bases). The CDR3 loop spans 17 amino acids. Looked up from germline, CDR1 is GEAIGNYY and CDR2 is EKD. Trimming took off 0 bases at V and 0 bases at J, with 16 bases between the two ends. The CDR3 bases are TGTGCCTGTGACACCCCTGGGGAATACCCTAACACCGATAAACTCATCTTT. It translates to CACDTPGEYPNTDKLIF.

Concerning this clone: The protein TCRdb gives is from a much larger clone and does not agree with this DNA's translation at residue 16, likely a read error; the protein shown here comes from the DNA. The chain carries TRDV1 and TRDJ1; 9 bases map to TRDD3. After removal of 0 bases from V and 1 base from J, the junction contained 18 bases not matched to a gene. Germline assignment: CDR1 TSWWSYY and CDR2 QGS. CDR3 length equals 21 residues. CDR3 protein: CALGELEFSLGIRSGTDKLIF. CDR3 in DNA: TGTGCTCTTGGGGAACTCGAATTTTCCCTGGGGATACGGAGTGGCACCGATAAACTCATCTTT.

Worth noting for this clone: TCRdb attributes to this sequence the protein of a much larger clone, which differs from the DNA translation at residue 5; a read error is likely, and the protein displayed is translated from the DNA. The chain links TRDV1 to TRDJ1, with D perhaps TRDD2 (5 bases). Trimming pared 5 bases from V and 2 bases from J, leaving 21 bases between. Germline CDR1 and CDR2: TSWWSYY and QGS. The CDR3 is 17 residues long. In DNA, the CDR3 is TGTGCTCTTGGGAAACGTGTACCTGCCTACGTGACCGATAAACTCATCTTT. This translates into CALGKRVPAYVTDKLIF.